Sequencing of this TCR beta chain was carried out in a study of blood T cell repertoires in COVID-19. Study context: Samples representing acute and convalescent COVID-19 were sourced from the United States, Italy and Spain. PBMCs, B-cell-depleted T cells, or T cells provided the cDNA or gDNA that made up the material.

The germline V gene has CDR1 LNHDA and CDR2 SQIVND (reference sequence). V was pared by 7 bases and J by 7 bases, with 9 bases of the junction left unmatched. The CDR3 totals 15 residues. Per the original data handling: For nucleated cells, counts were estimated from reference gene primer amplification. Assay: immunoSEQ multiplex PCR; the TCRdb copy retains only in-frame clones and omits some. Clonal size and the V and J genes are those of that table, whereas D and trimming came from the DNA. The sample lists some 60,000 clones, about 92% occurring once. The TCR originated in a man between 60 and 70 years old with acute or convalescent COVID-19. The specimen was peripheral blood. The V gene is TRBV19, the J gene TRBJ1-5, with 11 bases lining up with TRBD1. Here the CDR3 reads CASKEGDRGRQPQHF. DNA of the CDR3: TGTGCCAGTAAAGAAGGGGACAGGGGGAGGCAGCCCCAGCATTTT.